The clone carrying this T cell receptor beta chain was counted a few times. Its antigen is not identified. Tregs were sorted as CD4+CD25+CD127-/low cells. TCRdb processed the 5' RACE reads anew with MiXCR; each CDR3 protein has one entry. The profile covers fewer than 75,000 distinct CDR3 sequences, with about 28% appearing a single time and around 2.1% taken by the ten largest. The CDR3 totals 15 residues. Germline trimming cut 4 bases from V and 3 bases from J; bases unmatched to any gene: 4. Germline CDR1 and CDR2: MNHNS and SASEGT. Regarding the study as a whole: In terms of TCR gene usage, tumor memory CD4+ T cells clustered together with blood and lymph node memory CD4+ cells, as well as with lymph node naive CD4+ cells.

The sequenced sample consisted of tumor-infiltrating Tregs sorted from the breast tumor. This receptor was taken from a female donor with breast cancer. The chain recombines TRBV6-1 with TRBJ2-5; 11 nucleotides line up with TRBD1. The CDR3: CASSARTGGEETQYF. As DNA, the CDR3 is TGTGCCAGCAGTGCCCGGACAGGGGGCGAAGAGACCCAGTACTTC.